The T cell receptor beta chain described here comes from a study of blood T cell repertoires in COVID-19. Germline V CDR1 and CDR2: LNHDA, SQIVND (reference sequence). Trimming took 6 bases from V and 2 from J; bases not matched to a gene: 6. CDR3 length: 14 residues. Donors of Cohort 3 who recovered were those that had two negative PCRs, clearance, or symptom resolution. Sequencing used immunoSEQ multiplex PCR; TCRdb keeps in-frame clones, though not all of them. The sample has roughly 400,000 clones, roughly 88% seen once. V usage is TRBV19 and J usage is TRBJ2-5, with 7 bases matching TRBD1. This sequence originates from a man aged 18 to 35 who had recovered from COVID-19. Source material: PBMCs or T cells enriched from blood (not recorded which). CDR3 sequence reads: CASRATGAQETQYF. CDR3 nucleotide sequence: TGTGCCAGTAGGGCTACAGGGGCTCAAGAGACCCAGTACTTC.